Below, 3 T cell receptor beta chains from the same sample are listed, as sequenced in a study of patients and donors after allogeneic stem cell transplantation. Each CDR3 protein is one row after TCRdb ran MiXCR on the RT-PCR reads. The sample consists of over 400,000 distinct CDR3 sequences, around 16% of them appearing once. Sample: blood, either unsorted or a sorted T cell fraction (not recorded which). Receptors were obtained from a human donor who was either an allogeneic HSCT recipient or a stem cell or donor lymphocyte infusion donor (not recorded which). It is not recorded whose cells these are; they may come from a transplant donor.

CDR3: CASSSRQVPDEQYF. The CDR3 coding sequence is TGTGCCAGCAGCTCCCGACAGGTACCCGACGAGCAGTACTTC. The genes are TRBV7-2 and TRBJ2-7; D perhaps matches TRBD1 (6 bases). CDR1 and CDR2 from the germline V gene are SGHTA and FQGNSA. CDR3 length equals 14 residues. The V and J ends lost 4 bases and 5 bases respectively, with 15 bases between them.

The table lists this clonotype with a few counts. This sequence joins TRBV20-1 and TRBJ1-5, with D possibly matching TRBD1 (5 bases). The V gene's germline CDR1 is DFQATT and CDR2 SNEGSKA (reference sequence). The CDR3 loop spans 15 amino acids. The germline V and J ends were trimmed by 1 base and 0 bases, with 10 bases remaining between them. CDR3 sequence: CSARAAGLSNQPQHF. The DNA for the CDR3 is TGCAGTGCTAGAGCGGCAGGGCTTAGCAATCAGCCCCAGCATTTT.

CDR3 residues: CASSAGANYGYTF. In DNA form, the CDR3 reads TGTGCCAGCAGTGCTGGAGCTAACTATGGCTACACCTTC. The chain has TRBV2 and TRBJ1-2, with D uncertain. The germline gives CDR1 SNHLY, CDR2 FYNNEI. CDR3 length equals 13 residues. V lost 4 bases and J 0 bases, leaving 6 bases between the germline ends.